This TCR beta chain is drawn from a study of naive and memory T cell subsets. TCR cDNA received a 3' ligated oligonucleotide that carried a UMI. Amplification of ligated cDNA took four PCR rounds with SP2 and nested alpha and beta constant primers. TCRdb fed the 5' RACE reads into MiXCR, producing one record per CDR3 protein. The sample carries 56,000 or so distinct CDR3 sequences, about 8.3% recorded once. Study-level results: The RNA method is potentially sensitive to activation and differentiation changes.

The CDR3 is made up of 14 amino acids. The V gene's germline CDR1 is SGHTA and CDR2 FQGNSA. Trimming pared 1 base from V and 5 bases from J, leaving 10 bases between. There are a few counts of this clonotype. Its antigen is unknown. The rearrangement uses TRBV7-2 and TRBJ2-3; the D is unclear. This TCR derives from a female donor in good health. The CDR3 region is CASSLVALGDTQYF. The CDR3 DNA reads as TGTGCCAGCAGCTTAGTTGCCCTCGGAGATACGCAGTATTTT.